The subject of this entry is one TCR beta chain. Germline V lookup: CDR1 SGHTA, CDR2 FQGNSA. Losses at the gene ends were 3 bases for V and 5 bases for J; bases not matched to a gene: 6. The CDR3 runs 14 residues. TCRdb's table, derived via immunoSEQ multiplex PCR, lists solely in-frame clones and lacks some. The table includes about 170,000 clones, 82% detected once. The data stem from a study of blood T cell repertoires in COVID-19. The specimen sequenced was peripheral blood. This receptor was obtained from an older woman with acute or convalescent COVID-19. V usage is TRBV7-2 and J usage is TRBJ1-1, with 7 bases that match TRBD1. The CDR3 coding sequence is TGTGCCAGCAGCTTGGAAACAGGGGTTACTGAAGCTTTCTTT. Translated, it gives CASSLETGVTEAFF.